The 18 T cell receptor beta chains below come from one sample, sequenced in a study of blood T cells in healthy people across ages. Combining a sample-barcoded 5' primer with a J-beta primer mix, a second PCR ran for roughly 7 to 12 cycles. Each CDR3 protein gets one entry after TCRdb re-called the 5' RACE reads with MiXCR. Among hundreds of thousands of distinct CDR3 sequences, around 25% were seen once, and the ten largest hold 9.4%. These same data were also listed under a study on T cells of mothers and their children.

The sample consisted of blood. These receptors all stem from a boy aged 5-17 years in good health.

This chain connects TRBV6-4 to TRBJ2-3; 9 nucleotides align to TRBD2. The CDR3 runs 15 residues. V shed 3 bases and J 4 bases; nucleotides not matched to a gene: 5. CDR1 and CDR2 (germline): MRHNA, SNTAGT. The CDR3 DNA follows: TGTGCCAGCAGTGAATCGCGGGGGGGATCAGATACGCAGTATTTT. Protein: CASSESRGGSDTQYF.

This clonotype has a handful of counts. The chain joins TRBV9 to TRBJ2-3; TRBD2 matches 7 bases. Germline V gene data show CDR1 as SGDLS and CDR2 as YYNGEE. This CDR3 spans 14 amino acids. J lost 2 bases, V lost 4 bases, and 4 bases had no gene match. CDR3 sequence reads: CASSTGTTTDTQYF. For the CDR3, the DNA is TGTGCCAGCAGCACCGGGACTACCACAGATACGCAGTATTTT.

The rearrangement uses TRBV7-2 and TRBJ2-7, with TRBD2 matching 7 bases. CDR1 and CDR2 (germline): SGHTA, FQGNSA. This CDR3 comprises 17 residues. The V segment lost 4 bases and the J segment 2 bases; nucleotides outside the gene matches: 14. The chain's CDR3 is CASSSRGGREPTYEQYF. In nucleotides, the CDR3 is TGTGCCAGCAGCTCACGGGGAGGGCGGGAGCCTACCTACGAGCAGTACTTC.

For the CDR3, the DNA is TGTGCCAGCAGTCCTCTGACTAGCGGGAGGCTCGGCAATGAGCAGTTCTTC. It specifies CASSPLTSGRLGNEQFF. V gene TRBV12-3 or TRBV12-4 combines with J gene TRBJ2-7; 13 nucleotides agree with TRBD2. The DNA end favors TRBJ2-1, so the J call may be wrong. The CDR3 spans 17 residues.

The gene calls are TRBV5-6 and TRBJ1-2; D is uncertain. V dropped 0 bases and J dropped 7 bases, with 4 bases sitting between them. The CDR3 spans 11 residues. Germline loops: CDR1 SGHDT, CDR2 YYEEEE. The CDR3 DNA is TGTGCCAGCAGCTTGGCCGGTGGCTACACCTTC. This encodes CASSLAGGYTF. Supplemented by reference TRBV5-6 and TRBJ1-2, the full variable domain reads DAGVTQSPTHLIKTRGQQVTLRCSPKSGHDTVSWYQQALGQGPQFIFQYYEEEERQRGNFPDRFSGHQFPNYSSELNVNALLLGDSALYLCASSLAGGYTFGSGTRLTVV.

This chain uses TRBV12-3 or TRBV12-4 with TRBJ2-5, with TRBD2 identical over 8 bases. The CDR3 loop spans 14 amino acids. Unmatched junction bases numbered 9, after V lost 7 bases and J lost 5 bases. This chain's CDR3 is CASNTGGGEETQYF. The DNA for the CDR3 is TGTGCCAGCAATACCGGGGGGGGAGAGGAGACCCAGTACTTC.

J is TRBJ2-7 and V is TRBV29-1; the match to TRBD2 covers 15 bases. V shed 0 bases and J 6 bases; nucleotides not matched to a gene: 9. The CDR3 is 17 residues long. In germline, CDR1 is SQVTM, CDR2 ANQGSEA. The CDR3 sequence is CSVEDGLAGGPPSEQYF. DNA of the CDR3: TGCAGCGTTGAAGACGGACTAGCGGGAGGGCCTCCGTCCGAGCAGTACTTC.

On this clonotype: Compared with germline, one end of the junction differs, possibly owing to a read error. The CDR3 nucleotides are TGTGCCAGCAGCTTAAAAACTAGCGGGAGAAGTAACGAGCAGTGCTTC. Translation gives CASSLKTSGRSNEQCF. The genes are TRBV7-2 and TRBJ2-5; 11 bases match TRBD2. The CDR3 has 16 amino acids. Germline V gene data show CDR1 as SGHTA and CDR2 as FQGNSA.

The chain is built from TRBV29-1 and TRBJ2-2; D call uncertain. The CDR3 has 11 residues. The germline V and J ends were trimmed by 4 bases and 4 bases, with 4 bases remaining between them. The germline V gene encodes CDR1 SQVTM and CDR2 ANQGSEA. The CDR3 DNA reads as TGCAGCGTTGCCGTCACCGGGGAGCTGTTTTTT. It codes for CSVAVTGELFF.

This clonotype came up a few times. This chain joins TRBV3-1 and TRBJ1-4; no clear D gene. CDR3 size: 14 residues. Looked up from germline, CDR1 is LGHDT and CDR2 is YNNKEL (reference sequence). Trimming pared 2 bases from V and 3 bases from J, leaving 7 bases between. CDR3 loop: CASSQTGSNEKLFF. The CDR3 region has the DNA TGTGCCAGCAGCCAAACGGGCTCTAATGAAAAACTGTTTTTT. Full variable domain (outside the CDR3, taken from reference TRBV3-1 and TRBJ1-4): DTAVSQTPKYLVTQMGNDKSIKCEQNLGHDTMYWYKQDSKKFLKIMFSYNNKELIINETVPNRFSPKSPDKAHLNLHINSLELGDSAVYFCASSQTGSNEKLFFGSGTQLSVL.

The genes are TRBV19 and TRBJ2-1; the match to TRBD1 covers 8 bases. The last part of the DNA fits TRBJ2-7 better; the J call may be wrong. The CDR3 is 15 amino acids. CDR1 LNHDA and CDR2 SQIVND come from the germline V gene (reference sequence). The CDR3 DNA follows: TGTGCCAGTAGAGTCTCGGGACAGGAATCATACGAGCAGTACTTC. Translating gives CASRVSGQESYEQYF.

The V gene is TRBV7-6, the J gene TRBJ2-5; TRBD2 agrees at 14 bases. The J call may not be correct, given that the DNA end is closer to TRBJ2-1. The CDR3 contains 17 residues. The V gene's germline CDR1 is SGHVS and CDR2 FNYEAQ. For the CDR3, the DNA is TGTGCCAGCAGCTTATGGACTAGCGGGGGGACTAACAATGAGCAGTTCTTC. Translation: CASSLWTSGGTNNEQFF.

This clonotype was observed a handful of times. This sequence joins TRBV29-1 and TRBJ2-3, with 10 bases lining up with TRBD2. J gave up 1 base and V 8 bases, and 6 bases lay outside the gene matches. Germline V gene sequence: CDR1 SQVTM, CDR2 ANQGSEA. The length of the CDR3 is 14 residues. This CDR3 is CSTLAGGRTDTQYF. In DNA, the CDR3 is TGCAGCACCTTAGCGGGAGGCCGCACAGATACGCAGTATTTT.

The chain combines TRBV4-1 with TRBJ2-4; 12 positions match TRBD2. Per the germline V gene, CDR1 is MGHRA and CDR2 is YSYEKL. V was clipped by 2 bases and J by 3 bases; unmatched bases: 5. There are 17 residues in the CDR3. The CDR3 spells CASSQRLAGDSKNIQYF. In nucleotides, the CDR3 is TGCGCCAGCAGCCAACGACTAGCGGGAGACAGCAAAAACATTCAGTACTTC.

This chain links TRBV20-1 with TRBJ1-5; D is uncertain. Germline CDR1 is DFQATT and CDR2 is SNEGSKA (reference sequence). With 0 bases removed from V and 10 bases from J, the gap between germline ends came to 13 bases. This CDR3 is built from 13 residues. For the CDR3, the DNA is TGCAGTGCTAGAGAAACCTCGATCAGCCCCCAGCATTTT. This encodes CSARETSISPQHF.

This clonotype was observed a few times. The chain links TRBV5-4 to TRBJ2-1, with D possibly matching TRBD2 (5 bases). Germline CDR1 SGHNT, CDR2 YYREEE (reference sequence). The CDR3 loop spans 13 amino acids. The germline V and J ends were trimmed by 2 bases and 7 bases, with 10 bases remaining between them. CDR3: CASSFEGVNEQFF. CDR3 in DNA: TGTGCCAGCAGCTTTGAGGGAGTAAATGAGCAGTTCTTC. Looking up the rest from reference TRBV5-4 and TRBJ2-1 gives the full variable domain: ETGVTQSPTHLIKTRGQQVTLRCSSQSGHNTVSWYQQALGQGPQFIFQYYREEENGRGNFPPRFSGLQFPNYSSELNVNALELDDSALYLCASSFEGVNEQFFGPGTRLTVL.

J is TRBJ1-6 and V is TRBV5-1; tentatively, D is TRBD1 (5 bases). The CDR3 spans 15 residues. Per germline, CDR1 SGHRS and CDR2 YFSETQ. Trimming cost V 5 bases and J 10 bases, with 19 bases left between them. In DNA form, the CDR3 reads TGCGCCAGCAGTGCCGATGGGACCGCTGGGTCACCCCTCCACTTT. It is translated as CASSADGTAGSPLHF.

The V gene is TRBV10-2, the J gene TRBJ2-1, with D tentatively TRBD1 (5 bases). The J call could be wrong; TRBJ2-7 is a better fit for the DNA end. The CDR3 spans 14 residues. The V gene's germline CDR1 is WSHSY and CDR2 SAAADI. The CDR3 is CASSESMLGDEQYF. CDR3 nucleotides: TGCGCCAGCAGTGAGTCGATGTTAGGGGACGAGCAGTACTTC.